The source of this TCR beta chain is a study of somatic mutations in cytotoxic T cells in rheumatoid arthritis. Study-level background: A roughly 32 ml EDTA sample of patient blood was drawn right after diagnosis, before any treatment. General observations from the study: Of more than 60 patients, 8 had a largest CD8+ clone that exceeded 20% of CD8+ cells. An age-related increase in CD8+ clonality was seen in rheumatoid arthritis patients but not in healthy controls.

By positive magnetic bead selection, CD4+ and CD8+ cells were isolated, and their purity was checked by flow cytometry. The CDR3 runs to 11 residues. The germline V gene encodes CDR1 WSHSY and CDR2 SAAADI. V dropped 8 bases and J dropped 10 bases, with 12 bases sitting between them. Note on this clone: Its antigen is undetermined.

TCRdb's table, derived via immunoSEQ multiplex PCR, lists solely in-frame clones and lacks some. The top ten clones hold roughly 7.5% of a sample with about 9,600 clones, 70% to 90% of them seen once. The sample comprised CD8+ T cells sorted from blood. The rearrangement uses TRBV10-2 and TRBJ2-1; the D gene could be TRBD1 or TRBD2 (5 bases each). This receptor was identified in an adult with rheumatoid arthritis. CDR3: CASGTPEEQFF. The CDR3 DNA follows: TGCGCCAGCGGGACCCCTGAGGAGCAGTTCTTC.